The sequence of this T cell receptor (beta chain) was determined in a study of OX40 agonist ivuxolimab in advanced cancers. Study-wide background: Ivuxolimab is a fully human IgG2 antibody that activates OX40 (CD134). Prior therapy, whether anti-PD-1, anti-PD-L1 or anti-CTLA-4, was allowed, and more than 35% had some. Partial responses were recorded for three patients, including one with hepatocellular carcinoma and two with cutaneous melanoma.

CDR1 and CDR2 (germline): LNHDA, SQIVND (reference sequence). CDR3 length: 16 amino acids. V dropped 4 bases and J dropped 1; count of bases not matched to a gene: 8. General study findings and limits: More expanded clones were found, on average, in CD8+ than in CD4+ T cells.

This clone was detected a few times. Its specificity is unknown. Profiling relied on immunoSEQ multiplex PCR, and the TCRdb table lists in-frame clones only, not all of them. Seen here are roughly 26,000 clones, 76% observed once, and the top ten hold 11% to 15%. The sequenced sample was CD4+ or CD8+ T cells sorted from blood, obtained in a trial of the OX40 agonist ivuxolimab. The chain carries TRBV19 and TRBJ2-7, with 9 bases lining up with TRBD1. The sequence derives from an adult with an advanced solid tumor such as melanoma, head and neck, liver or kidney cancer. CDR3 sequence reads: CASSRTGGSSSYEQYF. DNA for the CDR3: TGTGCCAGTAGTAGAACAGGGGGCTCCTCATCCTACGAGCAGTACTTC.